This entry is about one TCR beta chain. The antigen remains unidentified. The method was immunoSEQ multiplex PCR; TCRdb's version includes in-frame clones alone and lacks a portion of them. The sample has about 46,000 clones, just under 90% seen once. Genomic DNA came from blood conventional CD4+ T cells gated CD25-low CD127-high. The V and J ends lost 6 bases and 6 bases respectively, with 21 bases between them. The CDR3 totals 15 residues. CDR1 MNHNS and CDR2 SASEGT come from the germline V gene. The sample comes from a study of regulatory and conventional T cells in RAG deficiency. Study results and limitations: Omenn syndrome and CID/AS patients had roughly 100-fold fewer unique Treg TCR beta sequences, versus about 10-fold elsewhere. Control T-cell subsets had markedly higher Shannon entropy and lower Simpson indices than RAG-deficient patients.

These records were also assigned to another study, of regulatory T cells. From that second work: The primer mix had 52 TRBV and 13 TRBJ primers.

Sequenced input: CD4+ effector T cells sorted from blood. The TCR was taken from a human donor in good health. The V and J genes are TRBV6-1 and TRBJ2-7; possibly TRBD1 for D (6 bases). CDR3 sequence reads: CASSDGQGLWVEQYF. CDR3 nucleotides: TGTGCCAGCAGCGACGGGCAGGGGTTATGGGTCGAGCAGTACTTC.